The T cell receptor (beta chain) described here comes from a study of T cells after yellow fever vaccination. Study findings and constraints: The booster saw the reappearance of most primary-vaccination clones (roughly 95% CD4, about 90% CD8). When the response was secondary, it was weaker but reached its peak faster, day 5 versus 15.

The sample holds a few counts of this clonotype. Its antigen is not known. It was through 5'RACE template switching that TCR cDNA was made, with a universal primer site and UMIs added. MiXCR, run by TCRdb on the 5' RACE reads, gives a single entry per CDR3 protein. This table has around 350,000 distinct CDR3 sequences, approximately 6% appearing once. Germline CDR1 and CDR2: SGDLS and YYNGEE. J was trimmed by 5 bases and V by 3 bases; bases with no gene match: 5. The CDR3 runs 13 residues. The genes are TRBV9 and TRBJ2-7; TRBD2 matches at 7 bases. The specimen comprised PBMCs, sampled 5 days after the yellow fever booster vaccination. The sequence was obtained from a man under 40 who received the YFV17D yellow fever vaccine. In nucleotides, the CDR3 is TGTGCCAGCAGCGAGGGGAGCGGGAACGAGCAGTACTTC. Amino acid sequence: CASSEGSGNEQYF.